What follows are 22 T cell receptor beta chains derived from one specimen sequenced in a study of OX40 agonist ivuxolimab in advanced cancers. Clones were read by immunoSEQ multiplex PCR, and TCRdb kept only the in-frame ones, dropping some. This sample yields tens of thousands of clones, of which approximately 85% are seen a single time; 2% to 3% belongs to the top ten. The sample was CD4+ or CD8+ T cells sorted from blood, taken in a trial of the OX40 agonist ivuxolimab. The source of these receptors is an adult with an advanced solid tumor such as melanoma, head and neck, liver or kidney cancer.

This clone appeared once. V and J are TRBV2 and TRBJ1-5, with a tentative D call TRBD1 (5 bases). V shed 8 bases and J shed 0 bases, with 11 bases lying between them. The CDR3 has 14 amino acids. Germline V gene lookup returns CDR1 SNHLY and CDR2 FYNNEI. CDR3 in DNA: TGTGCCAGCGGGGGGGTATATAGCAATCAGCCCCAGCATTTT. It translates to CASGGVYSNQPQHF.

This clone was counted only a few times. The gene calls are TRBV19 and TRBJ2-2; D might be TRBD2 (6 bases). This CDR3 is 15 amino acids long. Germline V CDR1 and CDR2: LNHDA, SQIVND (reference sequence). V was cut by 6 bases and J by 0 bases, with 11 bases left in between. CDR3 sequence reads: CASRIPGANTGELFF. CDR3 nucleotides: TGTGCCAGTAGAATTCCGGGGGCGAACACCGGGGAGCTGTTTTTT.

V is TRBV11-3 and J is TRBJ1-3; weak D call: TRBD1 (5 bases). Trimming left V 1 base short and J 2 bases short, with 9 bases between. The V gene's germline CDR1 is SGHNT and CDR2 YENEEA. There are 15 residues in the CDR3. The CDR3 loop is CASSLGGTAGNTIYF. DNA for the CDR3: TGTGCCAGCAGCTTAGGGGGCACCGCTGGAAACACCATATATTTT.

This rearrangement joins TRBV11-3 to TRBJ2-3; 11 bases map to TRBD2. CDR1 and CDR2 from the germline V gene are SGHNT and YENEEA. The J segment lost 2 bases and the V segment lost 3 bases, leaving 1 base of the junction unmatched. The CDR3 totals 15 residues. The CDR3 DNA follows: TGTGCCAGCAGCTTTAGCGGGGGGGCCACAGATACGCAGTATTTT. Translated: CASSFSGGATDTQYF.

The gene calls are TRBV9 and TRBJ2-7; perhaps TRBD1 as D (6 bases). Germline CDR1 reads SGDLS; CDR2 reads YYNGEE. V lost 0 bases, J lost 0 bases, and 7 bases lay in between. The CDR3 contains 14 residues. The CDR3 bases are TGTGCCAGCAGCGTAGAAGGGGGCTCCTACGAGCAGTACTTC. Its protein is CASSVEGGSYEQYF.

In its sample, this clone was seen once. The junction shows a germline mismatch at one end, possibly a read error. The rearrangement joins TRBV6-1 to TRBJ2-7, with TRBD1 matching 8 bases. CDR1 is MNHNS and CDR2 is SASEGT in the germline V gene. The CDR3 contains 13 residues. CDR3 protein: CASFMGQDYEQHF. In DNA form, the CDR3 reads TGTGCCAGCTTCATGGGACAGGACTACGAGCAGCACTTC.

This chain connects TRBV7-2 to TRBJ1-3; D is possibly TRBD1 (5 bases). The CDR3 spans 15 residues. V gave up 5 bases and J gave up 0 bases, with 11 bases separating them. Per germline, CDR1 SGHTA and CDR2 FQGNSA. The CDR3 region has the DNA TGTGCCAGCAGCCCCCAGGGCACCTCTGGAAACACCATATATTTT. Residues: CASSPQGTSGNTIYF.

The rearrangement joins TRBV5-1 to TRBJ2-5; 7 bases are a match to TRBD1. The CDR3 loop spans 15 amino acids. J lost 5 bases, V lost 1 base, and 8 bases had no gene match. Germline V gene sequence: CDR1 SGHRS, CDR2 YFSETQ. CDR3 sequence reads: CASSLIRTGGETQYF. DNA of the CDR3: TGCGCCAGCAGCTTGATAAGGACAGGCGGGGAGACCCAGTACTTC.

The V gene is TRBV7-2, the J gene TRBJ2-5; 10 bases fit TRBD1. Germline V lookup: CDR1 SGHTA, CDR2 FQGNSA. CDR3 size: 16 residues. V gave up 4 bases and J gave up 7 bases; unmatched junction bases: 12. The DNA for the CDR3 is TGTGCCAGCAGCTCAGGGACAGGGGCCCCCTATGGGACCCAGTACTTC. Translating gives CASSSGTGAPYGTQYF.

This chain joins TRBV30 and TRBJ1-4; 7 nucleotides line up with TRBD1. Per germline, CDR1 GTSNPN and CDR2 SVGIG (reference sequence). The CDR3 spans 14 residues. After removal of 3 bases from V and 4 bases from J, the junction contained 5 bases not matched to a gene. CDR3 in DNA: TGTGCCTGGAGCGTGACAGGGAGTAATGAAAAACTGTTTTTT. This codes for CAWSVTGSNEKLFF.

The chain uses TRBV5-5 and TRBJ2-2; 10 nucleotides agree with TRBD1. CDR3 length equals 14 residues. The V segment lost 5 bases and the J segment 5 bases; nucleotides outside the gene matches: 3. Germline V gives CDR1 SGHKS, CDR2 YYEKEE (reference sequence). The CDR3 loop reads CASRAGQGTGELFF. The CDR3 coding sequence is TGTGCCAGCAGGGCGGGACAGGGGACCGGGGAGCTGTTTTTT.

The chain joins TRBV5-4 to TRBJ2-5; possibly TRBD2 for D (5 bases). This CDR3 has 16 residues. Trimming removed 1 base at V and 7 bases at J, with 20 bases between. Germline V CDR1 and CDR2: SGHNT, YYREEE (reference sequence). CDR3 nucleotides: TGTGCCAGCAGCTTGAGTGATGGTAGAGGGAGAGGGACCCAGTACTTC. Translated, it gives CASSLSDGRGRGTQYF.

This clone was found a few times. The chain is built from TRBV5-1 and TRBJ1-2; D not resolved. V was trimmed by 0 bases and J by 14 bases, leaving 11 bases between them. CDR1 is SGHRS and CDR2 is YFSETQ in the germline V gene. This CDR3 has 11 amino acids. The DNA for the CDR3 is TGCGCCAGCAGCTTGGAGGGTGTAGGGACCTTC. It translates to CASSLEGVGTF.

A single count supports this clone. The chain is built from TRBV30 and TRBJ2-1, with 9 bases lining up with TRBD1. The CDR3 runs to 14 residues. Germline CDR1 GTSNPN, CDR2 SVGIG (reference sequence). CDR3: CACSFGTGNNEQFF. The CDR3 coding sequence is TGTGCTTGCTCTTTTGGGACAGGGAACAATGAGCAGTTCTTC.

J is TRBJ1-1 and V is TRBV7-9; D is unresolved. CDR1 SEHNR and CDR2 FQNEAQ come from the germline V gene (reference sequence). V was trimmed by 10 bases and J by 4 bases, leaving 16 bases between them. The CDR3 has 13 amino acids. CDR3 sequence reads: CATSWLGVTEAFF. Here the CDR3 DNA reads TGTGCCACCTCTTGGTTAGGTGTCACTGAAGCTTTCTTT.

This chain joins TRBV6-1 and TRBJ1-4, with TRBD1 matching over 11 bases. Germline V gives CDR1 MNHNS, CDR2 SASEGT. V was clipped by 7 bases and J by 5 bases; unmatched bases: 6. This CDR3 has 15 residues. The CDR3 here is CASNPRTGGNEKLFF. The DNA for the CDR3 is TGTGCCAGCAATCCAAGGACAGGGGGCAATGAAAAACTGTTTTTT.

V is TRBV2 and J is TRBJ1-1; D possibly corresponds to TRBD1 (6 bases). The V end was cut by 4 bases, the J end by 4 bases, with 10 bases between. This CDR3 comprises 13 residues. In germline, CDR1 is SNHLY, CDR2 FYNNEI. In nucleotides, the CDR3 is TGTGCCAGCAGTGGGGAGGGGGGCACTGAAGCTTTCTTT. Protein sequence: CASSGEGGTEAFF.

This sequence joins TRBV5-3 and TRBJ2-7; D call uncertain. TRBV5-3 belongs to the ORF category, with a function that is uncertain. The CDR3 has 13 amino acids. V dropped 0 bases and J dropped 3 bases, with 7 bases sitting between them. CDR3 loop: CARSLVVSYEQYF. Written as DNA, the CDR3 is TGTGCCAGAAGCTTGGTGGTCAGCTACGAGCAGTACTTC.

The V gene is TRBV9, the J gene TRBJ2-3, with unresolved D. Trimming took 0 bases from V and 4 from J, leaving 9 bases between them. Germline values: CDR1 SGDLS, CDR2 YYNGEE. The CDR3 covers 14 residues. CDR3 region: CASSVVGRPDTQYF. In DNA form, the CDR3 reads TGTGCCAGCAGCGTAGTGGGTCGGCCAGATACGCAGTATTTT.

This clone was picked up one time. The V call is TRBV4-2, the J call TRBJ1-1, with D perhaps matching TRBD1 (5 bases). From germline, CDR1 is LGHNA and CDR2 YNFKEQ. The CDR3 sequence is 15 residues long. The ends were cut back, 4 bases at V and 6 bases at J, with 18 bases in the middle. This CDR3 reads CASSPQQATSAEAFF. In DNA, the CDR3 is TGTGCCAGCAGCCCCCAACAGGCTACCTCCGCTGAAGCTTTCTTT.

The chain couples TRBV7-2 to TRBJ2-7; D ambiguous. CDR1 and CDR2 from the germline V gene are SGHTA and FQGNSA. This CDR3 is 12 amino acids long. The V and J ends lost 3 bases and 5 bases respectively, with 8 bases between them. The CDR3 is CASSFSLHEQYF. Here the CDR3 DNA reads TGTGCCAGCAGCTTCTCGCTCCACGAGCAGTACTTC. Using reference TRBV7-2 and TRBJ2-7 for the parts outside the CDR3, the full variable domain is GAGVSQSPSNKVTEKGKDVELRCDPISGHTALYWYRQSLGQGLEFLIYFQGNSAPDKSGLPSDRFSAERTGGSVSTLTIQRTQQEDSAVYLCASSFSLHEQYFGPGTRLTVT.

This sequence joins TRBV6-5 and TRBJ1-2; D is ambiguous. The V end lost 5 bases, the J end lost 2 bases, and 9 bases lay between the germline ends. Germline-derived CDR1 and CDR2 are MNHEY and SVGAGI. This CDR3 region has 13 residues. The CDR3 nucleotides are TGTGCCAGCAGTGACCGGCGGAACTATGGCTACACCTTC. This gives the protein CASSDRRNYGYTF.